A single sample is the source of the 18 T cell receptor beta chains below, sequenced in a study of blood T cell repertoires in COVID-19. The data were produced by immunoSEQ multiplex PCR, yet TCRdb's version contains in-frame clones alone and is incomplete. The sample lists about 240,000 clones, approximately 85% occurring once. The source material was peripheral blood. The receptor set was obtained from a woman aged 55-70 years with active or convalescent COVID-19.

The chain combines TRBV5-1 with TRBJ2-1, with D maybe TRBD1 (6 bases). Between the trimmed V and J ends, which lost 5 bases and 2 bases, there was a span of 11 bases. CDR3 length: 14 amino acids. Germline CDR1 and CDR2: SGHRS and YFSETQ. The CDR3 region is CASRSGAPYNEQFF. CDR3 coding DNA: TGCGCCAGCAGGTCAGGGGCCCCCTACAATGAGCAGTTCTTC.

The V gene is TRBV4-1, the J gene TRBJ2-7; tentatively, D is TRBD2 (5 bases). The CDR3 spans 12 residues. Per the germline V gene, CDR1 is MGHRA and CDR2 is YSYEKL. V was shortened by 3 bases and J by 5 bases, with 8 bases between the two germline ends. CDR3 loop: CASSHTGDEQYF. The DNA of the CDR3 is TGCGCCAGCAGCCACACCGGGGACGAGCAGTACTTC.

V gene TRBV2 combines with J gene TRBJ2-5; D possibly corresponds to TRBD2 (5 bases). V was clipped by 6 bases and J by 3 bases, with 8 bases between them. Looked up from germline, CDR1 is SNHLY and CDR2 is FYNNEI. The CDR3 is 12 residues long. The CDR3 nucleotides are TGTGCCAGCAGAGCCGGGGAAGAGACCCAGTACTTC. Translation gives CASRAGEETQYF.

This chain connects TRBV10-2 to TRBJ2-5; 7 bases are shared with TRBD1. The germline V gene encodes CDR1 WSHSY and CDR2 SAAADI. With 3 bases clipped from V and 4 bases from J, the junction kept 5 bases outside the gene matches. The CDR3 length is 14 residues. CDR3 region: CASSEQGQGETQYF. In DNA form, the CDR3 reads TGCGCCAGCAGTGAACAGGGGCAGGGAGAGACCCAGTACTTC.

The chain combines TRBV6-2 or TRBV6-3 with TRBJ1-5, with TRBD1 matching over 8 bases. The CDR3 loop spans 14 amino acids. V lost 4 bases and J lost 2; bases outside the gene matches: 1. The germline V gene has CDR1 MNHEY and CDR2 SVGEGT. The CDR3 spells CASSWTGRNQPQHF. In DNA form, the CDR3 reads TGTGCCAGCAGTTGGACAGGGCGCAATCAGCCCCAGCATTTT.

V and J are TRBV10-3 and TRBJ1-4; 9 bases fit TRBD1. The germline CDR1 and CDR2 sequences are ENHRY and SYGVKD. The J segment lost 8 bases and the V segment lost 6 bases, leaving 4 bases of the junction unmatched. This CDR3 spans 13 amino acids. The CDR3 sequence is CAIRQGAGEKLFF. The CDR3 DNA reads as TGTGCCATCAGACAGGGGGCAGGGGAAAAACTGTTTTTT.

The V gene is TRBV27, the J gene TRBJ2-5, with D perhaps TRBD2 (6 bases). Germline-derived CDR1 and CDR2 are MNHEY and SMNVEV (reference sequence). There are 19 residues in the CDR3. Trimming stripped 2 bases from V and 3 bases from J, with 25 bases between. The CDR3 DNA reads TGTGCCAGCAGTTTAAGCCCTACAGGCGGGGCCTGGGGGAAAGAGACCCAGTACTTC. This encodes CASSLSPTGGAWGKETQYF.

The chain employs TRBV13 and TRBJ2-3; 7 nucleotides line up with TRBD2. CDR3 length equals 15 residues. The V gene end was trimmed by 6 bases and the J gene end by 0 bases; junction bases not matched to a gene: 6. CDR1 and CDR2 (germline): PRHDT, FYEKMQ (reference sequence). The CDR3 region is CASRGAGSSTDTQYF. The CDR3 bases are TGTGCCAGCAGGGGAGCGGGGTCTAGCACAGATACGCAGTATTTT.

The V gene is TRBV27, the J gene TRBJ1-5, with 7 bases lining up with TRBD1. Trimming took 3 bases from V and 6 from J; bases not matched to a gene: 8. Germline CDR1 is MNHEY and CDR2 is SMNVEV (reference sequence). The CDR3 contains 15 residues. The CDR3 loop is CASSFSGTAGQPQHF. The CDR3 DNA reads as TGTGCCAGCAGTTTCTCCGGGACAGCCGGTCAGCCCCAGCATTTT.

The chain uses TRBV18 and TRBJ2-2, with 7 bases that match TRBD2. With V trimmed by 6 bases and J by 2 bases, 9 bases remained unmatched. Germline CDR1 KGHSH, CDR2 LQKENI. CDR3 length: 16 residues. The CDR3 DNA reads TGTGCCAGCTCGCGGTCCGGGACTACCAACACCGGGGAGCTGTTTTTT. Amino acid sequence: CASSRSGTTNTGELFF.

The CDR3 DNA sequence: TGTGCCAGCTCACCCCCGGGGGTTGGAGCTAACTATGGCTACACCTTC. It translates to CASSPPGVGANYGYTF. The rearrangement links TRBV18 to TRBJ1-2; tentatively, D is TRBD1 (5 bases). CDR1 and CDR2 (germline): KGHSH, LQKENI. CDR3 length equals 16 residues. Trimming removed 3 bases from V and 0 bases from J, with 14 bases in between.

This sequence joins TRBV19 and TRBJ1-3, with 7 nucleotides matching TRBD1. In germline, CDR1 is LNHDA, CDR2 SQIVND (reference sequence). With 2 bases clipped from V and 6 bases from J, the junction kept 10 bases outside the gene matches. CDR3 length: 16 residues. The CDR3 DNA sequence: TGTGCCAGTAGTATACAAGGCAGGGGGTCGGAAAACACCATATATTTT. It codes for CASSIQGRGSENTIYF. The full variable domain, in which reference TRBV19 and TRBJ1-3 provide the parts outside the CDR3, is DGGITQSPKYLFRKEGQNVTLSCEQNLNHDAMYWYRQDPGQGLRLIYYSQIVNDFQKGDIAEGYSVSREKKESFPLTVTSAQKNPTAFYLCASSIQGRGSENTIYFGEGSWLTVV.

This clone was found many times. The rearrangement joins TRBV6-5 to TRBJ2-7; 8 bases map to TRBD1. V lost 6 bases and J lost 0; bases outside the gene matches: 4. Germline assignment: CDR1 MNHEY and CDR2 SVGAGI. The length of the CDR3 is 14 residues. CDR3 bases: TGTGCCAGCAGAGACAGGGGTGGCTCCTACGAGCAGTACTTC. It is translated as CASRDRGGSYEQYF.

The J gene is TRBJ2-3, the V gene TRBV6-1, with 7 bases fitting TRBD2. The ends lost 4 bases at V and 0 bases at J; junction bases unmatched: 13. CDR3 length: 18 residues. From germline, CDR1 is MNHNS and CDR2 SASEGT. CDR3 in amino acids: CASSGTPPGTTSTDTQYF. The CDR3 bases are TGTGCCAGCAGTGGAACTCCCCCCGGGACTACAAGCACAGATACGCAGTATTTT.

The CDR3 region has the DNA TGTGCCAGCAGCCAAGCCCTTCCCGGGGTCCTCCACTTT. Translation: CASSQALPGVLHF. This chain uses TRBV3-1 (or the pseudogene TRBV3-2) with TRBJ1-6; D is ambiguous. V was pared by 1 base and J by 15 bases, with 13 bases between. Germline-derived CDR1 and CDR2 are LGHDT and YNNKEL (reference sequence). CDR3 size: 13 residues.

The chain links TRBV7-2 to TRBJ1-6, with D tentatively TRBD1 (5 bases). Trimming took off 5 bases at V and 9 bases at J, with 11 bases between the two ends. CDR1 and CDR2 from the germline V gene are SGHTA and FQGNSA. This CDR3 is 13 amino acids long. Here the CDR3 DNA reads TGTGCCAGCAGCCGACAGTGGCCTTCACCCCTCCACTTT. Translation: CASSRQWPSPLHF.

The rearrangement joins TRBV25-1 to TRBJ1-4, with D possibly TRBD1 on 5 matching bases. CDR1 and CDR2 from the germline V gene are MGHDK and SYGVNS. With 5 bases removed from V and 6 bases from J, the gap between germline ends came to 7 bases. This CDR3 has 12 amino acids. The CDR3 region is CASSRGDEKLFF. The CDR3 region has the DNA TGTGCCAGCAGTCGGGGGGATGAAAAACTGTTTTTT.

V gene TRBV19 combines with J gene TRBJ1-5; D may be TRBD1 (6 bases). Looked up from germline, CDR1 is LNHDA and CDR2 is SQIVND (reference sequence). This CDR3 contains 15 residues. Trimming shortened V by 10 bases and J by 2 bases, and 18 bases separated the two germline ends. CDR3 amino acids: CATTEGGRGNQPQHF. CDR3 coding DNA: TGTGCCACCACAGAAGGGGGAAGGGGCAATCAGCCCCAGCATTTT.